This T cell receptor (beta chain) is drawn from a study of shared clonotypes between healthy human individuals. Study-wide context: Three plates each covered CD4 naive and memory; CD8 naive two, CD8 memory one. Study conclusions and caveats: Compared with clonotypes that all four donors shared, non-shared clonotypes had lower generation probabilities. Sharing across four donors was highest in naive CD4 (around 5%) and lowest in memory CD8 (roughly 0.4%).

From germline, CDR1 is SGHRS and CDR2 YFSETQ. The CDR3 length is 16 residues. Trimming at V came to 1 base and at J to 4 bases, leaving 7 bases not matched to a gene. Regarding this clone: What it binds is not known.

Among the donors, all were Caucasian adults who lived in Nashville, Tennessee. Sequencing used immunoSEQ multiplex PCR; TCRdb keeps in-frame clones, though not all of them. The sample records about 1.5 million clones, around 98% being singletons. The TCR originated in a man in his thirties or forties in good health. The rearrangement uses TRBV5-1 and TRBJ1-4, with 7 bases identical to TRBD1. What was sequenced was naive CD4+ T cells sorted from blood. Subset described: CD45RA+ positively selected. The CDR3 is CASSLLSGQLNEKLFF. Here the CDR3 DNA reads TGCGCCAGCAGCTTGTTGTCGGGACAGCTTAATGAAAAACTGTTTTTT.